What follows are 32 T cell receptor beta chains derived from one specimen sequenced in a study of OX40 agonist ivuxolimab in advanced cancers. The data were produced by immunoSEQ multiplex PCR, yet TCRdb's version contains in-frame clones alone and is incomplete. The sample yields some 110,000 clones, just under 95% seen once. The sequenced sample was CD4+ or CD8+ T cells sorted from blood, obtained in a trial of the OX40 agonist ivuxolimab. The receptors come from an adult with an advanced solid tumor such as melanoma, head and neck, liver or kidney cancer.

V usage is TRBV6-1 and J usage is TRBJ1-5, with D unclear. This CDR3 has 17 residues. CDR1 and CDR2 from the germline V gene are MNHNS and SASEGT. Deletions cut 6 bases from V and 0 bases from J, with 18 bases between. The CDR3 DNA reads TGTGCCAGCAGCGAAATTAGATTGGTCCGTAGCAATCAGCCCCAGCATTTT. This gives the protein CASSEIRLVRSNQPQHF.

This rearrangement joins TRBV19 to TRBJ1-1; D may be TRBD1 (5 bases). Germline lookup yields CDR1 LNHDA and CDR2 SQIVND (reference sequence). This CDR3 comprises 15 residues. Trimming took 4 bases from V and 0 from J, leaving 12 bases between them. The CDR3 DNA follows: TGTGCCAGTAGTAGAGGGGCGCGGATGAACACTGAAGCTTTCTTT. Encoded protein: CASSRGARMNTEAFF.

The rearrangement links TRBV27 to TRBJ2-1, with TRBD2 matching 8 bases. The CDR3 is made up of 15 amino acids. The germline CDR1 and CDR2 sequences are MNHEY and SMNVEV (reference sequence). V dropped 3 bases and J dropped 4; count of bases not matched to a gene: 5. The CDR3 spells CASSFDGGAYNEQFF. The DNA of the CDR3 is TGTGCCAGCAGTTTTGACGGGGGGGCTTACAATGAGCAGTTCTTC.

This chain connects TRBV27 to TRBJ1-3; maybe TRBD1 (5 bases). The V end was cut by 6 bases, the J end by 4 bases, with 16 bases between. The CDR3 has 15 amino acids. Germline V gene sequence: CDR1 MNHEY, CDR2 SMNVEV (reference sequence). The CDR3 DNA follows: TGTGCCAGCAGCCCTGGGACCTCGCGGGGAAACACCATATATTTT. Its protein product is CASSPGTSRGNTIYF.

The chain joins TRBV19 to TRBJ1-6; TRBD1 is a possible D gene (5 bases). Per the germline V gene, CDR1 is LNHDA and CDR2 is SQIVND (reference sequence). This CDR3 contains 14 residues. Here the CDR3 DNA reads TGTGCAACTCGGTTTCTGGGCAGGGATTCACCCCTCCACTTT. Its translation: CATRFLGRDSPLHF.

The chain is built from TRBV7-9 and TRBJ2-1, with D perhaps matching TRBD1 or TRBD2 (5 bases each). The CDR3 sequence is 17 residues long. CDR1 SEHNR and CDR2 FQNEAQ come from the germline V gene (reference sequence). Trimming left V 3 bases short and J 0 bases short, with 15 bases between. This CDR3 is CASSFWGRRSSYNEQFF. The CDR3 DNA reads as TGTGCCAGCAGCTTCTGGGGACGTCGAAGCTCCTACAATGAGCAGTTCTTC.

The rearrangement uses TRBV28 and TRBJ1-6; D is perhaps TRBD1 (5 bases). The V end lost 6 bases, the J end lost 10 bases, and 13 bases lay between the germline ends. The germline gives CDR1 MDHEN, CDR2 SYDVKM. The CDR3 is 13 residues long. The CDR3 nucleotides read TGTGCCAGCAGAGGTCCAGGGTTCTCACCCCTCCACTTT. Translated: CASRGPGFSPLHF.

The chain has TRBV11-2 and TRBJ2-3; D is uncertain. Deletions cut 5 bases from V and 4 bases from J, with 7 bases between. Germline V lookup: CDR1 SGHAT, CDR2 FQNNGV. The CDR3 loop spans 12 amino acids. The CDR3 DNA sequence: TGTGCCAGCAGCCGTAGCTCAGATACGCAGTATTTT. This codes for CASSRSSDTQYF.

The V gene is TRBV7-2, the J gene TRBJ2-3; D unresolved. CDR3 length equals 14 residues. V lost 5 bases, J lost 0 bases, and 9 bases lay in between. The V gene's germline CDR1 is SGHTA and CDR2 FQGNSA. CDR3 bases: TGTGCCAGCAGCCTCAGCAGTAGCACAGATACGCAGTATTTT. The encoded protein is CASSLSSSTDTQYF.

The CDR3 sequence: CASYGGQGRNSPLHF. CDR3 coding DNA: TGTGCCAGCTACGGTGGACAGGGCCGGAATTCACCCCTCCACTTT. The chain carries TRBV28 and TRBJ1-6, with 8 bases aligning to TRBD1. The CDR3 is 15 residues long. Losses at the gene ends were 8 bases for V and 7 bases for J; bases not matched to a gene: 10. Germline-derived CDR1 and CDR2 are MDHEN and SYDVKM.

This rearrangement joins TRBV27 to TRBJ2-3; a possible D gene is TRBD2 (6 bases). Germline V gives CDR1 MNHEY, CDR2 SMNVEV (reference sequence). The CDR3 spans 16 residues. V lost 5 bases and J 2 bases, leaving 17 bases between the germline ends. The CDR3 DNA sequence: TGTGCCAGCAGTCCCCAGATCAGCGGGTCCACAGATACGCAGTATTTT. Translation gives CASSPQISGSTDTQYF.

The CDR3 region is CASSSRQAYSNQPQHF. The CDR3 DNA reads TGTGCCAGCAGTTCAAGACAGGCCTATAGCAATCAGCCCCAGCATTTT. The chain combines TRBV28 with TRBJ1-5; D perhaps matches TRBD1 (6 bases). Trimming removed 4 bases from V and 0 bases from J, with 13 bases in between. In germline, CDR1 is MDHEN, CDR2 SYDVKM. The CDR3 consists of 16 residues.

The genes are TRBV5-1 and TRBJ2-6; D is unresolved. Germline loops: CDR1 SGHRS, CDR2 YFSETQ. This CDR3 region has 17 residues. Trimming shortened V by 0 bases and J by 0 bases, and 10 bases separated the two germline ends. CDR3 in amino acids: CASSLAGSVSGANVLTF. DNA for the CDR3: TGCGCCAGCAGCTTGGCCGGGTCCGTCTCTGGGGCCAACGTCCTGACTTTC.

This clone appeared a single time. The V gene is TRBV19, the J gene TRBJ2-3; a possible D gene is TRBD1 (7 bases). The CDR3 has 17 amino acids. The V gene lost 1 base and the J gene lost 2 bases, with 16 bases spanning the gap. The germline V gene has CDR1 LNHDA and CDR2 SQIVND (reference sequence). CDR3 sequence: CASSIAGGTAYTDTQYF. CDR3 nucleotides: TGTGCCAGTAGTATAGCTGGCGGGACAGCCTACACAGATACGCAGTATTTT.

The CDR3 reads CASSSILRGQMRGYTF. The DNA of the CDR3 is TGCGCCAGCAGCTCAATCCTCAGGGGTCAGATGAGGGGCTACACCTTC. The chain employs TRBV4-1 and TRBJ1-2; possibly TRBD1 for D (6 bases). V gave up 5 bases and J gave up 8 bases, with 24 bases separating them. The CDR3 extends over 16 amino acids. Germline V gene data show CDR1 as MGHRA and CDR2 as YSYEKL.

The rearrangement links TRBV11-2 to TRBJ2-1; D is undetermined. This CDR3 has 12 amino acids. Deletions cut 1 base from V and 5 bases from J, with 3 bases between. CDR1 and CDR2 (germline): SGHAT, FQNNGV. The CDR3, as DNA: TGTGCCAGCAGCTTAGTAGACAATGAGCAGTTCTTC. This sequence encodes CASSLVDNEQFF.

The genes are TRBV19 and TRBJ2-2, with 10 bases identical to TRBD1. This CDR3 region has 16 residues. The germline V gene encodes CDR1 LNHDA and CDR2 SQIVND (reference sequence). Trimming at V came to 4 bases and at J to 6 bases, leaving 8 bases not matched to a gene. CDR3 loop: CASSRGTGALAGELFF. The CDR3 coding sequence is TGTGCCAGTAGTAGAGGGACAGGGGCATTAGCCGGGGAGCTGTTTTTT.

J is TRBJ2-3 and V is TRBV2, with D possibly TRBD2 on 7 matching bases. V shed 5 bases and J shed 9 bases, with 12 bases lying between them. CDR3 length: 12 residues. CDR1 and CDR2 (germline): SNHLY, FYNNEI. As DNA, the CDR3 is TGTGCCAGCAGTAGGGGGGGGTCAACGCAGTATTTT. This gives the protein CASSRGGSTQYF.

V usage is TRBV10-1 and J usage is TRBJ2-3, with D hard to call. The V and J ends lost 4 bases and 1 base respectively, with 6 bases between them. The germline CDR1 and CDR2 sequences are WNHNN and SYGVQD (reference sequence). This CDR3 has 13 amino acids. CDR3 nucleotide sequence: TGCGCCAGCAGTGTAACGGGCACAGATACGCAGTATTTT. Residues: CASSVTGTDTQYF.

The rearrangement joins TRBV11-2 to TRBJ2-7; TRBD1 matches 8 bases. The CDR3 loop spans 14 amino acids. Germline values: CDR1 SGHAT, CDR2 FQNNGV. V was clipped by 5 bases and J by 3 bases; unmatched bases: 6. The CDR3 loop reads CASSLAGGLYEQYF. The CDR3 bases are TGTGCCAGCAGCCTGGCAGGGGGCCTCTACGAGCAGTACTTC.

DNA for the CDR3: TGTGCCAGCAGCTTAAACGGGGGGGCAATAAATGAGCAGTTCTTC. Protein sequence: CASSLNGGAINEQFF. The chain joins TRBV7-9 to TRBJ2-1, with 8 nucleotides matching TRBD2. This CDR3 comprises 15 residues. V lost 2 bases and J lost 7; bases outside the gene matches: 7. CDR1 SEHNR and CDR2 FQNEAQ come from the germline V gene (reference sequence).

Comment on this clone: The same CDR3 is also encoded by other DNA sequences in this sample. The genes are TRBV28 and TRBJ2-7, with D uncertain. The CDR3 length is 11 residues. V gave up 3 bases and J gave up 4 bases, with 4 bases separating them. Germline CDR1 is MDHEN and CDR2 is SYDVKM. The CDR3 protein is CASSLGYEQYF. For the CDR3, the DNA is TGTGCCAGCAGTTTGGGGTACGAGCAGTACTTC.

The V gene is TRBV30, the J gene TRBJ2-5, with D unresolved. The germline V gene has CDR1 GTSNPN and CDR2 SVGIG (reference sequence). Trimming shortened V by 3 bases and J by 0 bases, and 2 bases separated the two germline ends. The CDR3 extends over 11 amino acids. The CDR3 protein is CAWSDQETQYF. The CDR3, as DNA: TGTGCCTGGAGCGACCAAGAGACCCAGTACTTC.

The chain combines TRBV7-2 with TRBJ1-5; the D gene is possibly TRBD1 (5 bases). V lost 6 bases to trimming and J lost 6 bases, with 12 bases between them. The CDR3 covers 13 residues. Germline values: CDR1 SGHTA, CDR2 FQGNSA. The CDR3 loop reads CASRQQVGQPQHF. The CDR3 coding sequence is TGTGCCAGCAGGCAACAGGTCGGTCAGCCCCAGCATTTT.

The chain couples TRBV9 to TRBJ2-5, with D maybe TRBD1 (5 bases). Germline V CDR1 and CDR2: SGDLS, YYNGEE. V was shortened by 2 bases and J by 1 base, with 15 bases between the two germline ends. The CDR3 is made up of 16 amino acids. Written as DNA, the CDR3 is TGTGCCAGCAGCGTCAGAGACAGAGCCGTCCAAGAGACCCAGTACTTC. Its translation: CASSVRDRAVQETQYF.

The chain is built from TRBV20-1 and TRBJ2-5; D is perhaps TRBD1 (6 bases). V dropped 2 bases and J dropped 9 bases, with 10 bases sitting between them. Germline V gene data show CDR1 as DFQATT and CDR2 as SNEGSKA (reference sequence). The length of the CDR3 is 11 residues. The CDR3 nucleotides read TGCAGTGCTAGATCTCAGGGGTCCCAGTACTTC. This codes for CSARSQGSQYF.

The chain recombines TRBV28 with TRBJ1-1; the D gene is possibly TRBD1 (6 bases). The V end was cut by 6 bases, the J end by 3 bases, with 17 bases between. Germline V gene data show CDR1 as MDHEN and CDR2 as SYDVKM. This CDR3 spans 15 amino acids. The CDR3 region is CASSTLGAGDTEAFF. The CDR3 nucleotides read TGTGCCAGCAGCACCCTGGGGGCTGGGGACACTGAAGCTTTCTTT.

The sample holds one count of this clone. The chain joins TRBV4-3 to TRBJ2-3; D is unresolved. V gave up 1 base and J gave up 4 bases, with 12 bases separating them. This CDR3 is 15 amino acids long. Germline assignment: CDR1 LGHNA and CDR2 YSLEER. The DNA for the CDR3 is TGCGCCAGCAGCCAAGTTCGGCCCGCGGCAGATACGCAGTATTTT. Translating it yields CASSQVRPAADTQYF.

The chain joins TRBV28 to TRBJ2-2; TRBD2 matches at 15 bases. This CDR3 region has 20 residues. Germline V gene data show CDR1 as MDHEN and CDR2 as SYDVKM. Losses at the gene ends were 5 bases for V and 1 base for J; bases not matched to a gene: 11. This CDR3 reads CASSPFSGTSGGLNTGELFF. CDR3 nucleotide sequence: TGTGCCAGCAGTCCGTTCTCCGGGACTAGCGGGGGGCTGAACACCGGGGAGCTGTTTTTT.

This chain uses TRBV6-5 with TRBJ1-3, with D possibly matching TRBD1 (6 bases). The CDR3 is made up of 16 amino acids. Trimming took 2 bases from V and 1 from J, leaving 12 bases between them. The germline gives CDR1 MNHEY, CDR2 SVGAGI. The CDR3 loop reads CASSYRTGWSGNTIYF. The CDR3 bases are TGTGCCAGCAGTTACCGCACAGGGTGGTCTGGAAACACCATATATTTT.

This clone was detected once. V usage is TRBV5-1 and J usage is TRBJ2-7; D may match TRBD1 or TRBD2 (5 bases each). CDR1 and CDR2 (germline): SGHRS, YFSETQ. The CDR3 runs 16 residues. V lost 0 bases to trimming and J lost 4 bases, with 17 bases between them. In DNA, the CDR3 is TGCGCCAGCAGCTTGGATGGAGGCAGGGAAACATACGAGCAGTACTTC. This gives the protein CASSLDGGRETYEQYF.

The V gene is TRBV27, the J gene TRBJ2-3; the D is unclear. The V and J ends lost 4 bases and 5 bases respectively, with 7 bases between them. The CDR3 has 12 amino acids. CDR1 is MNHEY and CDR2 is SMNVEV in the germline V gene (reference sequence). The CDR3 DNA is TGTGCCAGCAGTTCTTCTGGAGATACGCAGTATTTT. It specifies CASSSSGDTQYF.